Shown below are 19 T cell receptor beta chains from a single sample sequenced in a study of post-analysis software for immune sequencing data. Unique molecular identifiers featured in each of the TCR beta cDNA libraries. Via MiXCR, TCRdb re-called the PCR reads, giving one row per CDR3 protein. The table shows around 400,000 distinct CDR3 sequences, with 30% to 45% occurring only once. Their antigens remain unidentified. Study-wide results and limits: Controls had lower frequencies than patients of 4 or 5 TRBV segments, which included TRBV5-6, TRBV5-1 and TRBV20-1.

The sample comprised blood. The receptor set was obtained from a girl between 10 and 17 years old with multiple sclerosis.

J is TRBJ2-7 and V is TRBV29-1; possibly TRBD1 for D (5 bases). Trimming cost V 2 bases and J 0 bases, with 14 bases left between them. The CDR3 runs to 15 residues. The germline gives CDR1 SQVTM, CDR2 ANQGSEA. CDR3 sequence (DNA): TGCAGCGTTGAAAGCGCAGGGTGGAGCTCCTACGAGCAGTACTTC. The encoded protein is CSVESAGWSSYEQYF.

This chain joins TRBV5-1 and TRBJ2-3; perhaps TRBD2 as D (6 bases). The CDR3 has 15 residues. The germline V gene has CDR1 SGHRS and CDR2 YFSETQ. V was trimmed by 4 bases and J by 2 bases, leaving 14 bases between them. CDR3 protein: CASSPDSGNTDTQYF. CDR3 nucleotides: TGCGCCAGCAGCCCCGATAGCGGAAACACAGATACGCAGTATTTT.

In DNA, the CDR3 is TGCGCCAGCAGCCTCAGGGACTCCCTCCAAGAGACCCAGTACTTC. This gives the protein CASSLRDSLQETQYF. This chain connects TRBV4-1 to TRBJ2-5; tentative D call: TRBD2 (6 bases). This CDR3 has 15 residues. Germline values: CDR1 MGHRA, CDR2 YSYEKL. V was cut by 4 bases and J by 1 base, with 13 bases left in between.

The chain combines TRBV4-1 with TRBJ2-7; TRBD2 aligns across 9 bases. The last part of the DNA fits TRBJ2-5 better; the J call may be wrong. Germline loops: CDR1 MGHRA, CDR2 YSYEKL. CDR3 length: 15 amino acids. CDR3 sequence reads: CASSQDTSGQETQYF. The CDR3 coding sequence is TGCGCCAGCAGCCAAGATACTAGCGGGCAAGAGACCCAGTACTTC.

The chain links TRBV7-2 to TRBJ2-1, with 15 bases lining up with TRBD2. The trim removed 1 base at V and 5 bases at J, leaving 0 bases unmatched. The CDR3 runs 16 residues. The germline gives CDR1 SGHTA, CDR2 FQGNSA. This chain's CDR3 is CASSLGTSGGDNEQFF. The DNA of the CDR3 is TGTGCCAGCAGCTTAGGGACTAGCGGGGGGGACAATGAGCAGTTCTTC.

In its sample, this clonotype was seen a few times. The gene calls are TRBV3-1 and TRBJ2-1; 9 bases map to TRBD2. CDR3 length equals 16 residues. Germline loops: CDR1 LGHDT, CDR2 YNNKEL (reference sequence). The ends lost 3 bases at V and 5 bases at J; junction bases unmatched: 8. CDR3 loop: CASSHGSGGSHNEQFF. The CDR3 region has the DNA TGTGCCAGCAGCCATGGGAGCGGGGGGTCTCACAATGAGCAGTTCTTC.

V gene TRBV7-9 combines with J gene TRBJ2-2; D remains unclear. Germline CDR1 and CDR2: SEHNR and FQNEAQ (reference sequence). The V end lost 4 bases, the J end lost 7 bases, and 13 bases lay between the germline ends. This CDR3 has 14 residues. The CDR3 sequence: CASSCETNNGELFF. The CDR3 coding sequence is TGTGCCAGCAGCTGTGAGACAAATAACGGGGAGCTGTTTTTT.

The genes are TRBV15 and TRBJ2-5; TRBD1 matches 9 bases. With the DNA end fitting TRBJ2-7 better, the J assignment may be wrong. Germline loops: CDR1 LNHNV, CDR2 YYDKDF (reference sequence). This CDR3 has 17 amino acids. Here the CDR3 reads CATSRDRRTGDNYEQYF. CDR3 nucleotides: TGTGCCACCAGCAGAGATCGACGGACAGGGGATAACTACGAGCAGTACTTC.

The table lists this clonotype with a few counts. The CDR3 loop is CASSQDLGTGREKLFF. CDR3 bases: TGTGCCAGCAGCCAAGACCTCGGGACAGGGAGAGAAAAACTGTTTTTT. The rearrangement joins TRBV14 to TRBJ1-4; 9 bases are shared with TRBD1. Germline CDR1 SGHDN, CDR2 FVKESK. The CDR3 runs 16 residues. V gave up 0 bases and J gave up 8 bases; unmatched junction bases: 7.

The chain combines TRBV12-3 or TRBV12-4 with TRBJ2-7; D ambiguous. The V end was cut by 7 bases, the J end by 2 bases, with 12 bases between. The CDR3 is 13 residues long. The CDR3 spells CASTFGGTYEQYF. The DNA of the CDR3 is TGTGCCAGCACCTTCGGCGGAACCTACGAGCAGTACTTC.

The chain has TRBV12-3 or TRBV12-4 and TRBJ2-3; TRBD2 agrees at 12 bases. This CDR3 region has 15 residues. J lost 7 bases, V lost 5 bases, and 7 bases had no gene match. This CDR3 is CASSAASGGANTQYF. CDR3 sequence (DNA): TGTGCCAGCAGTGCGGCTAGCGGGGGGGCAAATACGCAGTATTTT.

The chain couples TRBV6-5 to TRBJ2-1; 7 bases agree with TRBD2. Trimming took 0 bases from V and 10 from J; bases not matched to a gene: 12. Germline V gene lookup returns CDR1 MNHEY and CDR2 SVGAGI. CDR3 length: 16 amino acids. CDR3 bases: TGTGCCAGCAGTTACTCGAGACTAGTGGGGGGGAGCGAGCAGTTCTTC. Its translation is CASSYSRLVGGSEQFF.

The chain couples TRBV10-2 to TRBJ1-4; 9 positions match TRBD1. CDR3 length: 15 residues. CDR1 is WSHSY and CDR2 is SAAADI in the germline V gene. J lost 8 bases, V lost 4 bases, and 8 bases had no gene match. The chain's CDR3 is CASSGGQGMGEKLFF. In DNA, the CDR3 is TGCGCCAGCAGTGGGGGACAGGGTATGGGGGAAAAACTGTTTTTT.

In this sample, this clonotype turned up a few times. The chain combines TRBV7-2 with TRBJ2-7; 8 nucleotides match TRBD1. V was pared by 5 bases and J by 3 bases, with 6 bases of the junction left unmatched. The germline gives CDR1 SGHTA, CDR2 FQGNSA. This CDR3 is built from 14 residues. CDR3 nucleotide sequence: TGTGCCAGCAGCCCCGGGACAGGTCGCTACGAGCAGTACTTC. It codes for CASSPGTGRYEQYF.

In DNA, the CDR3 is TGTGCCAGCAGCCACAGTGGGGGATGGAGCTCCTACGAGCAGTACTTC. Protein sequence: CASSHSGGWSSYEQYF. The chain recombines TRBV3-1 with TRBJ2-7; D is perhaps TRBD1 or TRBD2 (5 bases each). The germline gives CDR1 LGHDT, CDR2 YNNKEL (reference sequence). V lost 3 bases and J lost 0, with 15 bases in between. This CDR3 is built from 16 residues.

The chain uses TRBV7-8 and TRBJ1-5; 9 bases line up with TRBD1. Germline CDR1 SGHVS, CDR2 FQNEAQ. The CDR3 has 15 amino acids. Trimming took 1 base from V and 3 from J; bases not matched to a gene: 1. DNA for the CDR3: TGTGCCAGCAGCTTAGGGACAGGGGACAATCAGCCCCAGCATTTT. Encoded protein: CASSLGTGDNQPQHF. Full variable domain (rest looked up from reference TRBV7-8 and TRBJ1-5): GAGVSQSPRYKVAKRGQDVALRCDPISGHVSLFWYQQALGQGPEFLTYFQNEAQLDKSGLPSDRFFAERPEGSVSTLKIQRTQQEDSAVYLCASSLGTGDNQPQHFGDGTRLSIL.

The chain uses TRBV3-1 and TRBJ2-5; D is undetermined. The J call may be wrong; the DNA end is better matched by TRBJ2-7. The CDR3 has 12 amino acids. Germline V gives CDR1 LGHDT, CDR2 YNNKEL (reference sequence). The CDR3, as DNA: TGTGCCAGCAACCGGGCAGGCTACGAGCAGTACTTC. This sequence encodes CASNRAGYEQYF.

The chain combines TRBV5-1 with TRBJ2-6, with 9 bases matching TRBD1. Germline V gene sequence: CDR1 SGHRS, CDR2 YFSETQ. Losses at the gene ends were 4 bases for V and 0 bases for J; bases not matched to a gene: 8. The CDR3 is 18 amino acids. CDR3 protein: CASSAGTGPSSGANVLTF. Here the CDR3 DNA reads TGCGCCAGCAGCGCCGGGACAGGGCCTAGCTCTGGGGCCAACGTCCTGACTTTC.

This clonotype was seen more than once but under ten times. J is TRBJ2-1 and V is TRBV19, with 10 nucleotides matching TRBD2. There are 16 residues in the CDR3. V dropped 5 bases and J dropped 7; count of bases not matched to a gene: 11. Germline V gives CDR1 LNHDA, CDR2 SQIVND (reference sequence). The CDR3 sequence: CASSPRGAGGKNEQFF. CDR3 coding DNA: TGTGCCAGTAGTCCCCGGGGAGCGGGGGGGAAGAATGAGCAGTTCTTC.